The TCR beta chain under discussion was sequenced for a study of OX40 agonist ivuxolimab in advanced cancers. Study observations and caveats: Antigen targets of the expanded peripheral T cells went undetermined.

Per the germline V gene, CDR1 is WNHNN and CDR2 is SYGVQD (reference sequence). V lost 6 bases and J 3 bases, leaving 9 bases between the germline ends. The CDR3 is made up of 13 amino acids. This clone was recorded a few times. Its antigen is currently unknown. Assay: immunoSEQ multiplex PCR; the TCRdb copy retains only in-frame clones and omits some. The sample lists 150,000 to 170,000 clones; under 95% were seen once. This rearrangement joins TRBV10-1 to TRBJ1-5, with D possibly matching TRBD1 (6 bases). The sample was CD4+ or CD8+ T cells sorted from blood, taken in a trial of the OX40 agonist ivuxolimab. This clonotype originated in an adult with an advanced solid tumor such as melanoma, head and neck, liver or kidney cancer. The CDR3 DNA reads TGCGCCAGCAGCCAGGGGTCCAATCAGCCCCAGCATTTT. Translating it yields CASSQGSNQPQHF.